This TCR beta chain was retrieved from a study of blood T cell repertoires in COVID-19. This table comes from immunoSEQ multiplex PCR, and its TCRdb copy is limited to in-frame clones, with some not included. Among 150,000 to 200,000 clones listed, over 75% were seen once. Per the germline V gene, CDR1 is ENHRY and CDR2 is SYGVKD. J was trimmed by 3 bases and V by 3 bases; bases with no gene match: 6. This CDR3 is 16 amino acids long. Recovered Cohort 3 donors showed two negative PCRs, clearance, or symptom resolution. The receptor comes from a woman younger than 35 who had recovered from COVID-19. Sequences were obtained from PBMCs or T cells enriched from blood (not recorded which). This sequence joins TRBV10-3 and TRBJ1-5, with 9 bases lining up with TRBD1. In DNA form, the CDR3 reads TGTGCCATCAGTGACAACAGGGGGCACCCCAATCAGCCCCAGCATTTT. It is translated as CAISDNRGHPNQPQHF.